The 18 T cell receptor beta chains given below trace back to one sample, sequenced in a study of identical twins. TCRdb passed the 5' RACE reads through MiXCR, listing each CDR3 protein once. Of about 470,000 distinct CDR3 sequences in the sample, roughly 26% were seen once. The same sample was also used in a study of T cells expressing NK-cell markers.

The source material was CD4+ T cells sorted from blood. These TCRs come from a woman aged 18-29 years in good health.

This clonotype has ten or more counts. The gene calls are TRBV29-1 and TRBJ1-5, with D unresolved. Germline CDR1 SQVTM, CDR2 ANQGSEA. Trimming pared 6 bases from V and 0 bases from J, leaving 9 bases between. This CDR3 is built from 13 residues. CDR3 in DNA: TGCAGCGTCGGGCAGAATAGCAATCAGCCCCAGCATTTT. This sequence encodes CSVGQNSNQPQHF.

The chain joins TRBV5-1 to TRBJ2-5; D may correspond to TRBD1 or TRBD2 (6 bases each). The germline V and J ends were trimmed by 0 bases and 5 bases, with 14 bases remaining between them. Per the germline V gene, CDR1 is SGHRS and CDR2 is YFSETQ. This CDR3 comprises 15 residues. CDR3: CASSLGGGPSETQYF. DNA of the CDR3: TGCGCCAGCAGCTTGGGTGGGGGGCCCTCTGAGACCCAGTACTTC.

This clonotype has a handful of counts. The chain is built from TRBV25-1 and TRBJ2-1; 9 bases align to TRBD2. Trimming at V came to 2 bases and at J to 4 bases, leaving 6 bases not matched to a gene. This CDR3 is built from 16 residues. The V gene's germline CDR1 is MGHDK and CDR2 SYGVNS. The CDR3 DNA sequence: TGTGCCAGCAGTGAAACCTCGGCGGGGGGGTACAATGAGCAGTTCTTC. It encodes CASSETSAGGYNEQFF.

This clonotype turned up a few times. The chain employs TRBV6-2 or TRBV6-3 and TRBJ2-7, with a tentative D call TRBD2 (5 bases). The V end was cut by 4 bases, the J end by 5 bases, with 12 bases between. The CDR3 length is 13 residues. Germline V gene data show CDR1 as MNHEY and CDR2 as SVGEGT. CDR3 bases: TGTGCCAGCAGTTCCCGGGGTCGCCACGAGCAGTACTTC. Amino acids: CASSSRGRHEQYF.

This clonotype was detected ten times or more. This chain uses TRBV5-1 with TRBJ1-1, with D uncertain. CDR3 length: 14 amino acids. V shed 0 bases and J shed 0 bases, with 6 bases lying between them. Germline assignment: CDR1 SGHRS and CDR2 YFSETQ. The CDR3 sequence is CASSLASLNTEAFF. CDR3 coding DNA: TGCGCCAGCAGCTTGGCCAGCTTGAACACTGAAGCTTTCTTT.

Note on this clonotype: It may be a read error: a sequence one base away is much more abundant. The chain recombines TRBV12-3 or TRBV12-4 with TRBJ2-7; TRBD2 matches at 8 bases. This CDR3 is 18 amino acids long. The CDR3 DNA follows: TGTGCCTGCAGTTTTCCCGGGGTTACAGCGGGAGTGGTATACGAGCAGTACTTC. Encoded protein: CACSFPGVTAGVVYEQYF.

This rearrangement joins TRBV20-1 to TRBJ1-5; D uncertain. V was shortened by 5 bases and J by 0 bases, with 8 bases between the two germline ends. This CDR3 comprises 13 residues. Germline loops: CDR1 DFQATT, CDR2 SNEGSKA (reference sequence). In DNA form, the CDR3 reads TGCAGTGCTGCCCGAGATAGCAATCAGCCCCAGCATTTT. This gives the protein CSAARDSNQPQHF.

The chain is built from TRBV20-1 and TRBJ1-1, with D uncertain. Trimming stripped 6 bases from V and 1 base from J, with 9 bases between. CDR1 is DFQATT and CDR2 is SNEGSKA in the germline V gene (reference sequence). The CDR3 consists of 12 residues. The CDR3 coding sequence is TGCAGTGCAGCGGCCGCGAACACTGAAGCTTTCTTT. Amino acid sequence: CSAAAANTEAFF.

This clonotype was detected a few times. This chain links TRBV6-1 with TRBJ1-2; tentatively, D is TRBD1 (5 bases). From germline, CDR1 is MNHNS and CDR2 SASEGT. The CDR3 sequence is 13 residues long. V lost 6 bases and J lost 8, with 16 bases in between. The CDR3 bases are TGTGCCAGCAGATTGATCGACAGAGGGGGCTACACCTTC. Its translation is CASRLIDRGGYTF.

This clonotype was observed a few times. The rearrangement links TRBV20-1 to TRBJ2-1; tentative D call: TRBD2 (7 bases). The germline gives CDR1 DFQATT, CDR2 SNEGSKA (reference sequence). The CDR3 totals 14 residues. V lost 6 bases to trimming and J lost 2 bases, with 14 bases between them. The CDR3 DNA sequence: TGCAGTGCAAGGGGGGGCCGTACCTACAATGAGCAGTTCTTC. Encoded protein: CSARGGRTYNEQFF.

At least ten counts were recorded for this clonotype. The chain joins TRBV9 to TRBJ2-3; 8 bases match TRBD2. The trim removed 4 bases at V and 2 bases at J, leaving 9 bases unmatched. This CDR3 comprises 16 residues. CDR1 and CDR2 (germline): SGDLS, YYNGEE. The CDR3 here is CASSPGVAGNTDTQYF. CDR3 in DNA: TGTGCCAGCAGCCCTGGGGTAGCGGGAAACACAGATACGCAGTATTTT. The full variable domain, completed using reference TRBV9 and TRBJ2-3, is DSGVTQTPKHLITATGQRVTLRCSPRSGDLSVYWYQQSLDQGLQFLIQYYNGEERAKGNILERFSAQQFPDLHSELNLSSLELGDSALYFCASSPGVAGNTDTQYFGPGTRLTVL.

CDR3 loop: CASIKGTEAFF. CDR3 nucleotide sequence: TGTGCCAGCATCAAAGGGACTGAAGCTTTCTTT. The chain couples TRBV6-6 to TRBJ1-1; D gene unclear. Trimming took off 7 bases at V and 5 bases at J, with 8 bases between the two ends. The CDR3 covers 11 residues. Germline CDR1 and CDR2: MNHNY and SVGAGI (reference sequence).

The genes are TRBV9 and TRBJ1-1; D is perhaps TRBD1 (5 bases). Trimming pared 3 bases from V and 8 bases from J, leaving 14 bases between. Germline CDR1 reads SGDLS; CDR2 reads YYNGEE. The CDR3 extends over 13 amino acids. The CDR3 loop reads CASSAGWGFEAFF. The CDR3 DNA follows: TGTGCCAGCAGCGCCGGGTGGGGCTTCGAAGCTTTCTTT.

There are a few counts of this clonotype. The chain joins TRBV7-2 to TRBJ1-5; D unclear. The CDR3 covers 14 residues. Trimming took 6 bases from V and 3 from J, leaving 12 bases between them. Germline lookup yields CDR1 SGHTA and CDR2 FQGNSA. CDR3 sequence reads: CASSPAPHNQPQHF. CDR3 sequence (DNA): TGTGCCAGCAGTCCAGCGCCGCACAATCAGCCCCAGCATTTT.

The chain employs TRBV5-1 and TRBJ2-1; D is perhaps TRBD1 or TRBD2 (6 bases each). V was trimmed by 2 bases and J by 7 bases, leaving 13 bases between them. Germline V CDR1 and CDR2: SGHRS, YFSETQ. This CDR3 spans 14 amino acids. CDR3 bases: TGCGCCAGCAGCTTTAACAGGGAGGTTAATGAGCAGTTCTTC. It is translated as CASSFNREVNEQFF.

This clonotype was picked up many times. CDR3 amino acids: CASSLQGPDTQYF. CDR3 coding DNA: TGTGCCAGCAGTTTACAGGGCCCAGATACGCAGTATTTT. V is TRBV12-3 or TRBV12-4 and J is TRBJ2-3, with D possibly being TRBD1 (5 bases). The CDR3 contains 13 residues. Deletions cut 2 bases from V and 4 bases from J, with 7 bases between.

This clonotype was counted a few times. This chain connects TRBV6-5 to TRBJ2-7, with D unclear. Looked up from germline, CDR1 is MNHEY and CDR2 is SVGAGI. The V gene lost 1 base and the J gene lost 1 base, with 11 bases spanning the gap. The CDR3 is 15 amino acids. The CDR3 sequence is CASSYLDAGSYEQYF. CDR3 DNA: TGTGCCAGCAGTTACTTGGACGCCGGTTCCTACGAGCAGTACTTC.

J is TRBJ2-7 and V is TRBV20-1; tentative D call: TRBD2 (5 bases). Germline V gene data show CDR1 as DFQATT and CDR2 as SNEGSKA (reference sequence). The CDR3 consists of 11 residues. Trimming pared 8 bases from V and 4 bases from J, leaving 12 bases between. CDR3 nucleotides: TGCAGTTCCAGACTACTATACGAGCAGTACTTC. Translating gives CSSRLLYEQYF.